One and the same sample provided the 5 T cell receptor beta chains below, sequenced in a study of response to subunit inactivated influenza vaccine. Via MiXCR, TCRdb re-called the RT-PCR reads, giving one row per CDR3 protein. Of 700,000 to 900,000 distinct CDR3 sequences detected, 21% appear once; the ten largest clones hold roughly 10%. Sequenced material: PBMCs from blood, taken less than 6 days after vaccination. These receptors were obtained from a man aged 45 to 65 who received an inactivated influenza vaccine.

The chain uses TRBV12-3 or TRBV12-4 and TRBJ2-1; no clear D. The length of the CDR3 is 13 residues. Trimming cost V 3 bases and J 12 bases, with 15 bases left between them. The CDR3 spells CASSFRGITTQFF. In DNA, the CDR3 is TGTGCCAGCAGTTTTCGCGGTATAACCACGCAGTTCTTC.

V usage is TRBV6-5 and J usage is TRBJ2-7, with 7 positions matching TRBD1. Germline V gene lookup returns CDR1 MNHEY and CDR2 SVGAGI. After removal of 4 bases from V and 6 bases from J, the junction contained 12 bases not matched to a gene. The length of the CDR3 is 15 residues. The CDR3 sequence: CASSFATTGEFEQYF. CDR3 coding DNA: TGTGCCAGCAGTTTCGCGACCACAGGGGAATTCGAGCAGTACTTC.

V usage is TRBV10-3 and J usage is TRBJ1-1, with a possible D match to TRBD1 (5 bases). Germline CDR1 reads ENHRY; CDR2 reads SYGVKD. V lost 4 bases to trimming and J lost 1 base, with 16 bases between them. The CDR3 extends over 16 amino acids. In DNA form, the CDR3 reads TGTGCCATCAGTGCTAGGATAGGGCAGGGGAACACTGAAGCTTTCTTT. This encodes CAISARIGQGNTEAFF.

This clonotype occurred a few times. This chain uses TRBV4-2 with TRBJ1-1; D is undetermined. With 2 bases removed from V and 2 bases from J, the gap between germline ends came to 18 bases. The V gene's germline CDR1 is LGHNA and CDR2 YNFKEQ. The CDR3 runs 17 residues. CDR3 coding DNA: TGTGCCAGCAGCCAATTCGGCTCTACCCTGCTAAACACTGAAGCTTTCTTT. It codes for CASSQFGSTLLNTEAFF.

This clonotype was detected a few times. This chain joins TRBV4-2 and TRBJ2-7; 7 bases line up with TRBD2. Germline V gives CDR1 LGHNA, CDR2 YNFKEQ. The CDR3 runs to 13 residues. The ends lost 0 bases at V and 4 bases at J; junction bases unmatched: 0. CDR3 protein: CASSQELAYEQYF. The CDR3 nucleotides are TGTGCCAGCAGCCAAGAACTAGCGTACGAGCAGTACTTC.